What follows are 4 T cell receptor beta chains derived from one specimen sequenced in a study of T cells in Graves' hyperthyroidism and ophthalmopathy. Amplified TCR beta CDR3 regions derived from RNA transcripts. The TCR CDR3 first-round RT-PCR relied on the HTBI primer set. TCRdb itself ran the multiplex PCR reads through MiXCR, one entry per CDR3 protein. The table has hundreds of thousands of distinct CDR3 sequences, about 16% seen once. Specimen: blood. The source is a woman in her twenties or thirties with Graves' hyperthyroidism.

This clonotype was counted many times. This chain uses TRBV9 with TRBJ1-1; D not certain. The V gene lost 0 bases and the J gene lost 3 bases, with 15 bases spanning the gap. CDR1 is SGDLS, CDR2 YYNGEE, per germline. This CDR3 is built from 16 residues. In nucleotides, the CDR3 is TGTGCCAGCAGCGTAGATGGAAGGGTGGGGTACACTGAAGCTTTCTTT. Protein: CASSVDGRVGYTEAFF. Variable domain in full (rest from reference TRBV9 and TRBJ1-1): DSGVTQTPKHLITATGQRVTLRCSPRSGDLSVYWYQQSLDQGLQFLIQYYNGEERAKGNILERFSAQQFPDLHSELNLSSLELGDSALYFCASSVDGRVGYTEAFFGQGTRLTVV.

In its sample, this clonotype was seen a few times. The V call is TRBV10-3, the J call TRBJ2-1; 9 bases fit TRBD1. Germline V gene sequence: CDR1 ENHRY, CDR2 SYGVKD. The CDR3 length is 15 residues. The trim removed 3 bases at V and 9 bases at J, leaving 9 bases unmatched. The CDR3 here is CAISESDRGYGEQFF. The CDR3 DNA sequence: TGTGCCATCAGTGAATCTGACAGGGGGTACGGTGAGCAGTTCTTC.

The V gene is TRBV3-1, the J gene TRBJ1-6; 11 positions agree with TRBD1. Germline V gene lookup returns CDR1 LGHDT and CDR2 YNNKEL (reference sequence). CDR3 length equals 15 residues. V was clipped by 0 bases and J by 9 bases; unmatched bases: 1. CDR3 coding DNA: TGTGCCAGCAGCCAAGAAGGACAGGGGGCTTCACCCCTCCACTTT. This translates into CASSQEGQGASPLHF.

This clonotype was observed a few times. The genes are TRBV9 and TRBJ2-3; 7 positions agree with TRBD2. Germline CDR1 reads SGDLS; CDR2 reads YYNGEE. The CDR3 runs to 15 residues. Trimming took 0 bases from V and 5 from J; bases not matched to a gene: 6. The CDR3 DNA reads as TGTGCCAGCAGCGTAGAGGCGGGAGAGCAAGATACGCAGTATTTT. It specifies CASSVEAGEQDTQYF. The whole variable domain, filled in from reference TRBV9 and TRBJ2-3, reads DSGVTQTPKHLITATGQRVTLRCSPRSGDLSVYWYQQSLDQGLQFLIQYYNGEERAKGNILERFSAQQFPDLHSELNLSSLELGDSALYFCASSVEAGEQDTQYFGPGTRLTVL.